This is a list of T cell receptor beta chains from one sample in a study of OX40 agonist ivuxolimab in advanced cancers. Profiling relied on immunoSEQ multiplex PCR, and the TCRdb table lists in-frame clones only, not all of them. The data contain just over 25,000 clones, about 86% of them singletons. Specimen: CD4+ or CD8+ T cells sorted from blood, collected in a trial of the OX40 agonist ivuxolimab. These receptors all come from an adult with an advanced solid tumor such as melanoma, head and neck, liver or kidney cancer. Each CDR3 is given without its conserved first and last residue. The order of the fields is V gene, CDR3 length, CDR3 protein.

>TRBV27|12
ASSLREGPDTQY
>TRBV7-2|15
ASRPTGQGENDNEQF
>TRBV4-1|13
ASSQPTGINTEAF
>TRBV19|15
ASSTSPGQDYNSPLH
>TRBV6-5|11
ATGGLLATEAF
>TRBV6-6|10
ASSTPKNIQY
>TRBV2|10
ASGSLREKLF
>TRBV20-1|9
SAQRRTEAF
>TRBV15|16
ATSREGFGTGESYEQY
>TRBV6-4|12
ASSERDGTDTQY
>TRBV6-6|14
ASSFSGIRTWETQY
>TRBV27|14
ASSLWASGSTDTQY
>TRBV4-1|12
ASSQAGAGTEAF
>TRBV6-4|15
ASSERGLAGVTGELF
>TRBV6-1|8
ATLAYEQY
>TRBV6-1|13
ASSEAGVLPYEQY
>TRBV4-3|13
ASSQDVVSYNEQF
>TRBV27|12
ASSLGVRTDTQY
>TRBV19|14
ASIPHWQGGNQPQH
>TRBV15|14
ATSTGPWAATDTQY
>TRBV30|13
AWSHYTAGDQPQH
>TRBV12-5|14
ASGGGDSRMTGELF
>TRBV18|10
ASSKYTDTQY
>TRBV7-3|14
ASSLDGTSLNNEQF
>TRBV5-1|13
ASSLGGQGGDEQY
>TRBV5-8|14
ASREVPGAPNNEQF
>TRBV9|12
ASSVGLTQETQY
>TRBV28|16
ASSFPSTGSGNTDTQY
>TRBV7-3|13
ASSLLDSMNTEAF
>TRBV7-3|14
ASSLTGLASNNEQF
>TRBV7-2|11
ASSLGAGIGYT
>TRBV19|11
ASSISLVHEQY
>TRBV19|11
ASSLQGGHEQY
>TRBV27|11
ASRRGSNQPQH
>TRBV9|12
ASSVAPITSGAF
>TRBV11-2|12
ASSAGTSPYEQY
>TRBV4-1|16
ASSQVGTSGGAGNEQF
>TRBV30|13
AWSVGGGPAREQF
>TRBV19|12
ASSMDRGDSPLH
>TRBV7-2|11
ASSLNQGYEQY
>TRBV4-1|14
ASSRRIAGGPNEQF
>TRBV5-4|12
ASSPDRVHNEQF
>TRBV7-9|13
ASSLSGYSNEKLF
>TRBV4-2|11
ASSQRDTGELF
>TRBV28|14
ASSLFQDSTRNTIY